Below, 15 T cell receptor beta chains from the same sample are listed, as sequenced in a study of neurological immune-mediated disorders. TCRdb independently ran MiXCR on the 5' RACE reads; one entry per CDR3 protein. The sample contains 35,000 to 45,000 distinct CDR3 sequences, more than 9% of which appear only once. Sequenced sample: CD4+ T cells from blood. These receptor sequences come from a woman under 40 with HTLV-1-associated myelopathy (HAM/TSP).

This clonotype was seen repeatedly, ten times or more. The chain couples TRBV7-8 to TRBJ2-1; 11 nucleotides match TRBD2. V dropped 1 base and J dropped 11; count of bases not matched to a gene: 7. The CDR3 totals 15 residues. CDR1 is SGHVS, CDR2 FQNEAQ, per germline. The CDR3 region is CASSLGGLAERKQFF. CDR3 sequence (DNA): TGTGCCAGCAGCTTAGGGGGACTAGCGGAGCGGAAGCAGTTCTTC.

In its sample, this clonotype was seen many times. The DNA of the CDR3 is TGTGCCAGCAGTATGGGGGGGTACAGGTCGGCCGAGCAGTTCTTC. Encoded protein: CASSMGGYRSAEQFF. The chain combines TRBV6-1 with TRBJ2-1, with 7 nucleotides matching TRBD2. V was clipped by 5 bases and J by 10 bases; unmatched bases: 14. This CDR3 contains 15 residues. CDR1 MNHNS and CDR2 SASEGT come from the germline V gene.

In this sample, this clonotype turned up many times. The chain joins TRBV28 to TRBJ1-4; 8 positions match TRBD1. The CDR3 length is 15 residues. CDR1 MDHEN and CDR2 SYDVKM come from the germline V gene. The trim removed 2 bases at V and 6 bases at J, leaving 5 bases unmatched. CDR3 loop: CASSLPQGAYEKLFF. The DNA of the CDR3 is TGTGCCAGCAGTTTACCCCAGGGGGCTTATGAAAAACTGTTTTTT.

This clonotype has at least ten counts. The chain has TRBV29-1 and TRBJ2-2; 8 bases map to TRBD2. The CDR3 loop spans 14 amino acids. Germline loops: CDR1 SQVTM, CDR2 ANQGSEA. J was trimmed by 1 base and V by 5 bases; bases with no gene match: 3. Here the CDR3 DNA reads TGCAGCGTTAGCCGGGGGGGGAACACCGGGGAGCTGTTTTTT. Translation gives CSVSRGGNTGELFF.

This clonotype was found many times. J is TRBJ2-7 and V is TRBV7-2, with D perhaps matching TRBD1 (5 bases). V was cut by 1 base and J by 4 bases, with 11 bases left in between. CDR1 is SGHTA and CDR2 is FQGNSA in the germline V gene. The CDR3 is 14 residues long. The CDR3 spells CASSLVQGEYEQYF. The CDR3 DNA is TGTGCCAGCAGCTTAGTACAAGGGGAATACGAGCAGTACTTC.

This clonotype was found many times. Here the CDR3 reads CASSYAGSNQPQHF. Here the CDR3 DNA reads TGTGCCAGCAGTTACGCGGGTAGCAATCAGCCCCAGCATTTT. The rearrangement links TRBV6-2 or TRBV6-3 to TRBJ1-5; D ambiguous. Deletions cut 2 bases from V and 0 bases from J, with 5 bases between. Looked up from germline, CDR1 is MNHEY and CDR2 is SVGEGT. This CDR3 has 14 residues.

This clonotype was recorded at least ten times. V usage is TRBV27 and J usage is TRBJ1-1; D gene ambiguous. The V and J ends lost 5 bases and 8 bases respectively, with 9 bases between them. Germline V gene lookup returns CDR1 MNHEY and CDR2 SMNVEV (reference sequence). CDR3 length: 11 residues. The CDR3 DNA reads TGTGCCAGCAGTGGCGGACCCGAAGCTTTCTTT. This encodes CASSGGPEAFF.

In its sample, this clonotype was seen many times. The chain links TRBV2 to TRBJ1-1; no definite D call. This CDR3 is built from 13 residues. V lost 4 bases to trimming and J lost 10 bases, with 16 bases between them. CDR1 is SNHLY, CDR2 FYNNEI, per germline. The CDR3 is CASSAIRPRGAFF. As DNA, the CDR3 is TGTGCCAGCAGTGCGATCCGACCCCGGGGAGCTTTCTTT.

This clonotype showed up many times. The gene calls are TRBV30 and TRBJ1-1; 7 nucleotides align to TRBD1. This CDR3 region has 13 residues. Germline V CDR1 and CDR2: GTSNPN, SVGIG (reference sequence). V dropped 6 bases and J dropped 6; count of bases not matched to a gene: 10. The CDR3: CACQERGRSEAFF. The CDR3 coding sequence is TGTGCCTGCCAAGAGAGGGGGCGATCTGAAGCTTTCTTT.

This clonotype was recorded at least ten times. The chain carries TRBV5-1 and TRBJ2-6; D not certain. V lost 0 bases and J 12 bases, leaving 13 bases between the germline ends. This CDR3 region has 14 residues. Per the germline V gene, CDR1 is SGHRS and CDR2 is YFSETQ. CDR3 nucleotide sequence: TGCGCCAGCAGCTTGGATGTGGCAGAAGGCGTCCTGACTTTC. Residues: CASSLDVAEGVLTF.

This clonotype has at least ten counts. This chain connects TRBV20-1 to TRBJ1-1; TRBD1 agrees at 7 bases. This CDR3 is built from 17 residues. With V trimmed by 5 bases and J by 0 bases, 15 bases remained unmatched. Germline CDR1 reads DFQATT; CDR2 reads SNEGSKA (reference sequence). The CDR3 DNA reads TGCAGTGCTTCGAACGCAGGGGGTAGAGGCATGAACACTGAAGCTTTCTTT. This sequence encodes CSASNAGGRGMNTEAFF.

This clonotype was counted at least ten times. This chain uses TRBV5-6 with TRBJ1-6; TRBD1 matches 8 bases. Trimming at V came to 4 bases and at J to 5 bases, leaving 2 bases not matched to a gene. Germline CDR1 reads SGHDT; CDR2 reads YYEEEE. There are 14 residues in the CDR3. The CDR3 nucleotides read TGTGCCAGCAGCGCAGGGGGCGATAATTCACCCCTCCACTTT. This codes for CASSAGGDNSPLHF. Full variable domain (rest looked up from reference TRBV5-6 and TRBJ1-6): DAGVTQSPTHLIKTRGQQVTLRCSPKSGHDTVSWYQQALGQGPQFIFQYYEEEERQRGNFPDRFSGHQFPNYSSELNVNALLLGDSALYLCASSAGGDNSPLHFGNGTRLTVT.

This clonotype was seen at least ten times. V gene TRBV7-2 combines with J gene TRBJ2-3; 8 nucleotides align to TRBD2. The CDR3 has 15 amino acids. Trimming removed 6 bases from V and 5 bases from J; junction bases left unmatched: 10. Germline V gene data show CDR1 as SGHTA and CDR2 as FQGNSA. This CDR3 is CASRPGGTSRDTQYF. In DNA, the CDR3 is TGTGCCAGCAGACCCGGTGGGACTAGTCGAGATACGCAGTATTTT.

Ten or more counts support this clonotype. The chain recombines TRBV19 with TRBJ1-1; D remains unclear. CDR1 is LNHDA, CDR2 SQIVND, per germline (reference sequence). The CDR3 is made up of 13 amino acids. V was shortened by 0 bases and J by 7 bases, with 9 bases between the two germline ends. In DNA, the CDR3 is TGTGCCAGTAGTATAGAGACGTCCAGTGAAGCTTTCTTT. Residues: CASSIETSSEAFF. The complete variable domain, with remaining parts taken from reference TRBV19 and TRBJ1-1, reads DGGITQSPKYLFRKEGQNVTLSCEQNLNHDAMYWYRQDPGQGLRLIYYSQIVNDFQKGDIAEGYSVSREKKESFPLTVTSAQKNPTAFYLCASSIETSSEAFFGQGTRLTVV.

In this sample, this clonotype turned up many times. The chain carries TRBV11-2 and TRBJ1-1; 7 nucleotides agree with TRBD1. The CDR3 is 16 residues long. V lost 3 bases, J lost 0 bases, and 7 bases stayed unmatched. Germline V gene sequence: CDR1 SGHAT, CDR2 FQNNGV. This CDR3 is CASSFPGQFMNTEAFF. The CDR3 DNA follows: TGTGCCAGCAGCTTCCCGGGACAGTTTATGAACACTGAAGCTTTCTTT.